This is a list of T cell receptor beta chains from one sample in a study of T cell repertoires in cytomegalovirus infection. TCRdb itself ran the reads through MiXCR, one entry per CDR3 protein. The table lists around 530,000 distinct CDR3 sequences, approximately 17% of them singletons. Sequences were obtained from CD8+ T cells from PBMCs. The receptors stem from a human donor in good health (CMV status not recorded). Some clones in this sample may be carry-over from other donors' samples. Both conserved end residues are part of each CDR3. Each record gives: J gene, CDR3 length, clone size, D gene, V gene, CDR3 DNA, CDR3 protein. A D gene is named only where the DNA matches it firmly. Size values are once, few and many counts, or a class for expanded clones, and some rows have none.

>TRBJ1-2|13|.|TRBD1|TRBV27
TGTGCCAGCAGACCGGCAGGGGGCTATGGCTACACCTTC
CASRPAGGYGYTF
>TRBJ2-1|17|many|TRBD2|TRBV4-1
TGCGCCAGCAGCCAAGATTTGGTAGCGGGAGTTTACAATGAGCAGTTCTTC
CASSQDLVAGVYNEQFF
>TRBJ1-1|15|.|.|TRBV7-8
TGTGCCAGCAGCTCATTGGGTTCTGTCATGACTGAAGCTTCCTTT
CASSSLGSVMTEASF
>TRBJ1-2|15|many|TRBD1|TRBV19
TGTGCCAGTAGTCAGAGGGACAGAGCTAACTATGGCTACACCTTC
CASSQRDRANYGYTF
>TRBJ1-1|14|.|.|TRBV9
TGTGCCAGCAGCGTAGTTCCGGCTGGGACTGAAGCTTTCTTT
CASSVVPAGTEAFF
>TRBJ1-1|14|few|.|TRBV9
TGTGCCAGCAGCGTAGTGAGGCGGGGGACTGAAGCTTTCTTT
CASSVVRRGTEAFF
>TRBJ2-1|14|many|.|TRBV10-3
TGTGCCATCAGTGAGTCGGCGGAAGGCAATGAGCAGTTCTTC
CAISESAEGNEQFF
>TRBJ2-2|13|many|.|TRBV12-3/TRBV12-4
TGTGCCAGCAGACGGCCGAACACCGGGGAGCTGTTTTTT
CASRRPNTGELFF
>TRBJ1-1|15|.|.|TRBV29-1
TGCAGCGTTCCCGGGGAGGCTCAGTTGAACACTGAAGCTTTCTTT
CSVPGEAQLNTEAFF
>TRBJ2-1|17|few|TRBD2|TRBV3-1
TGTGCCAGCAGCCAAAGGGTAGGACTAGCGGCCTACAATGAGCAGTTCTTC
CASSQRVGLAAYNEQFF
>TRBJ2-3|17|few|TRBD2|TRBV6-5
TGTGCCAGCAGTCAGTGGACACTAGCGGGGAGGACAGATACGCAGTATTTT
CASSQWTLAGRTDTQYF
>TRBJ1-2|16|many|.|TRBV6-5
TGTGCCAGCAGTTACTATGGGGCTCCACCGGGTTTGGGCTACACCTTC
CASSYYGAPPGLGYTF
>TRBJ2-1|12|many|.|TRBV11-2
TGTGCCAGCAGGACTAGACAAAATGAGCAGTTCTTC
CASRTRQNEQFF
>TRBJ2-1|16|many|TRBD2|TRBV7-9
TGTGCCAGCAGCCCACCCCTAGCGGGCTCCTACAATGAGCAGTTCTTC
CASSPPLAGSYNEQFF
>TRBJ1-2|13|many|.|TRBV7-9
TGTGCCAGCAGCTCGGTTAGGGTATATGGCTACACCTTC
CASSSVRVYGYTF
>TRBJ1-2|15|.|TRBD1|TRBV15
TGTGCCACCAGCCCTCGGACAGGGGCAAGCTATGGCTACACCTTC
CATSPRTGASYGYTF
>TRBJ1-1|15|once|.|TRBV9
TGTGCCAGCAGCGTAGGGGACCTGGGGAACACTGAAGCTTTCTTT
CASSVGDLGNTEAFF
>TRBJ1-1|12|.|.|TRBV29-1
TGCAGCGGGCGGGACCCGAACACTGAAGCTTTCTTT
CSGRDPNTEAFF
>TRBJ1-5|16|few|.|TRBV3-1
TGTGCCAGCAGCCATGGGACGATAGATAGCAATCAGCCCCAGCATTTT
CASSHGTIDSNQPQHF
>TRBJ2-7|14|few|.|TRBV6-5
TGTGCCAGCAGTTACGAGTTCTACGGGTACGAGCAGTACTTC
CASSYEFYGYEQYF
>TRBJ1-1|14|few|.|TRBV9
TGTGCCAGCAGCGTAGCCGGGAGGGGCCCTGAAGCTTTCTTT
CASSVAGRGPEAFF
>TRBJ1-1|15|few|.|TRBV19
TGTGCCAGTAGTATAGTGTCGCGGTTGGACACTGAAGCTTTCTTT
CASSIVSRLDTEAFF
>TRBJ1-2|13|.|.|TRBV10-3
TGTGCCATCACTACCACGGAGGGGCCCGGCTACACCTTC
CAITTTEGPGYTF
>TRBJ2-3|18|.|TRBD2|TRBV9
TGTGCCAGCAGCCATTCCCGTACTCTAGCGGGGGCTACAGATACGCAGTATTTT
CASSHSRTLAGATDTQYF
>TRBJ2-1|16|.|.|TRBV7-3
TGTGCCAGCAGCCCCAGGGGGGGGAGGGCCGGGGATGAGCAGTTCTTC
CASSPRGGRAGDEQFF
>TRBJ2-7|16|many|.|TRBV27
TGTGCCAGCGGCCGGCCGGGCCTTGGGGCGACCTACGAGCAGTACTTC
CASGRPGLGATYEQYF
>TRBJ1-3|16|few|TRBD1|TRBV15
TGTGCCACCAGCAAGGGACAGGGGGTATCTGGAAACACCATATATTTT
CATSKGQGVSGNTIYF
>TRBJ1-1|17|many|TRBD1|TRBV11-2
TGTGCCAGCAGCTTAGTCCCGGGACAGGGTATGAACACTGAAGCTTTCTTT
CASSLVPGQGMNTEAFF
>TRBJ2-7|16|few|.|TRBV28
TGTGCCAGCAGTCTAGGGCCGTTGGGGGGCTCCTACGAGCAGTACTTC
CASSLGPLGGSYEQYF
>TRBJ1-1|16|few|TRBD1|TRBV5-1
TGCGCCAGTCAGACCGGGACAGGGGGAATAGGCACTGAAGCTTTCTTT
CASQTGTGGIGTEAFF
>TRBJ2-4|13|.|.|TRBV27
TGTGCCAGCAGCCTAGGGATGGGTAACATTCAGTACTTC
CASSLGMGNIQYF
>TRBJ1-3|16|few|TRBD1|TRBV7-9
TGTGCCAGCAGCACCCGGACAGGGCGCTCTGGAAACACCATATATTTT
CASSTRTGRSGNTIYF
>TRBJ2-3|17|many|TRBD2|TRBV28
TGTGCCAGCAGTAGCTCCGTGGGAGCGGGGGCGGCAGATACGCAGTATTTT
CASSSSVGAGAADTQYF
>TRBJ1-5|15|.|.|TRBV30
TGTGCCTGGAGTGTACGAACGGGGGGACGACAGCCCCAGCATTTT
CAWSVRTGGRQPQHF
>TRBJ1-4|17|.|TRBD1|TRBV24-1
TGTGCCACCAGTGATCCTCGACAGGGGGCTGCTAATGAAAAACTGTTTTTT
CATSDPRQGAANEKLFF
>TRBJ1-2|13|.|.|TRBV12-5
TGTGCTAGTGGTTTGGAGGACTCTTATGGCTACACCTTC
CASGLEDSYGYTF